This T cell receptor beta chain was recorded in a study of CD8 T cells in ankylosing spondylitis. Broader study findings: Several highly homologous variants made up a TCR beta motif, and this motif appeared characteristic of ankylosing spondylitis blood. Reports say disease-linked clones showed up significantly more in matched ankylosing spondylitis synovial fluid. Earlier studies detected some motif variants in reactive arthritis synovial fluid and blood.

Concerning this clonotype itself: Its specificity is unknown.

Scientists made TCR beta libraries using quantitative 5'-RACE with molecular barcodes. TCRdb redid the calling of the 5' RACE reads with MiXCR, one entry per CDR3 protein. The sample has 750,000 to 850,000 distinct CDR3 sequences, about 11% seen once; the top ten hold roughly 0.51%. CDR3 size: 13 residues. Germline V gene sequence: CDR1 SQVTM, CDR2 ANQGSEA. Sample: blood, either unsorted or a sorted T cell fraction (not recorded which). The chain links TRBV29-1 to TRBJ1-1; 7 nucleotides align to TRBD1. The receptor's source is a male donor with ankylosing spondylitis. The CDR3 reads CSTVETGRTEAFF. For the CDR3, the DNA is TGCAGTACCGTAGAGACAGGGAGGACTGAAGCTTTCTTT.